This T cell receptor (beta chain) originates from a study of monozygotic twins with inflammatory bowel disease. The CDR3 loop spans 14 amino acids. CDR1 and CDR2 from the germline V gene are DFQATT and SNEGSKA (reference sequence). One entry per CDR3 protein, without DNA, is what TCRdb gives after re-calling the 5' RACE reads. The sample totals 330,000 or so distinct CDR3 sequences. V usage is TRBV20-1 and J usage is TRBJ2-3; lacking DNA, the TRBD2 call made by TCRdb goes unchecked. Sequencing was performed on blood. This TCR derives from a human donor with ulcerative colitis or Crohn's disease, or a healthy co-twin of an affected twin (not recorded which). This chain's CDR3 is CSARDLAGGNTQYF.